This entry features one T cell receptor (beta chain) sequence. As yet, its antigen is unknown. These data come from a study of monozygotic twins with inflammatory bowel disease. The CDR3 extends over 11 amino acids. Per germline, CDR1 SGHDN and CDR2 FVKESK. UMIs with a 6-nucleotide sample barcode were added by template switching. TCRdb reprocessed the 5' RACE reads; each CDR3 protein has one entry and no DNA is given. The sample table sets out some 200,000 distinct CDR3 sequences. General study findings and limits: Relative to healthy twins, IBD patients had fewer clonotypes in common with others, a gap that was especially apparent with disease activity.

The V and J genes are TRBV14 and TRBJ1-3. This TCR derives from a human donor with ulcerative colitis or Crohn's disease, or a healthy co-twin of an affected twin (not recorded which). The material sequenced was blood. This CDR3 is CASRFGDTIYF.